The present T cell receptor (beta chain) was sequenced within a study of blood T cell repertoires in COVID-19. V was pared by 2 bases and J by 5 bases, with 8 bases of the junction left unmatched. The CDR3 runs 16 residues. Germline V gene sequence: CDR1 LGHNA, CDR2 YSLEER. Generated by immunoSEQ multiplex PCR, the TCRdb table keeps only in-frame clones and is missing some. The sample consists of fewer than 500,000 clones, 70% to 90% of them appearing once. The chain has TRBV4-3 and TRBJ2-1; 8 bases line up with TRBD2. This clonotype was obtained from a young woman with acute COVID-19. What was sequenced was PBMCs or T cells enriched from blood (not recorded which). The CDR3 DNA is TGCGCCAGCAGCCAATTGATCGGGAGGGACGACAATGAGCAGTTCTTC. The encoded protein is CASSQLIGRDDNEQFF.